This T cell receptor beta chain derives from a study of blood T cell repertoires in COVID-19. At the level of the study: Samples representing acute and convalescent COVID-19 were sourced from the United States, Italy and Spain.

Some clones are missing from TCRdb's copy, which holds only in-frame ones; the method was immunoSEQ multiplex PCR. The sample lists about 230,000 clones, around 88% occurring once. Clinical history reported by participants formed the basis on which cohorts were assigned. The receptor's source is a middle-aged woman with acute COVID-19. The sample comprised PBMCs or T cells enriched from blood (not recorded which).

The CDR3 DNA reads TGTGCCAGCAGCGTGGGACAGGGTGGAATTGAAGGGGAAAAACTGTTTTTT. Translation: CASSVGQGGIEGEKLFF. This chain joins TRBV7-8 and TRBJ1-4, with 9 bases lining up with TRBD1. Looked up from germline, CDR1 is SGHVS and CDR2 is FQNEAQ. The CDR3 covers 17 residues. V lost 5 bases to trimming and J lost 8 bases; unmatched junction nucleotides: 15.